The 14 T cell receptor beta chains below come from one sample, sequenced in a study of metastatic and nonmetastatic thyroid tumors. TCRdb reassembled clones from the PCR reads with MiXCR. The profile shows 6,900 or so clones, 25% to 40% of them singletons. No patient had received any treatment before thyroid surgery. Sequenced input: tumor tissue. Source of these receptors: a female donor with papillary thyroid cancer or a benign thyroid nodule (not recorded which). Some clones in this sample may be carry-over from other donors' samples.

The CDR3 DNA is TGTGCCAGCAGTGAAGCATGGGGACTAGCGGGAGGCGAGCAGTACTTC. Amino acid sequence: CASSEAWGLAGGEQYF. J is TRBJ2-7 and V is TRBV6-1; 15 nucleotides line up with TRBD2. V shed 0 bases and J 6 bases; nucleotides not matched to a gene: 3. This CDR3 has 16 residues. Germline V gene lookup returns CDR1 MNHNS and CDR2 SASEGT.

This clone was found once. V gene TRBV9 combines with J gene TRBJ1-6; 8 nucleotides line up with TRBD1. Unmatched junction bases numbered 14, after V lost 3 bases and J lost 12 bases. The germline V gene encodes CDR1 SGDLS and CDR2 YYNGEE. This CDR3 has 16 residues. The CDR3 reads CASSDGSGGASQPLHF. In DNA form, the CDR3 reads TGTGCCAGCAGCGATGGTTCAGGGGGCGCGAGTCAACCCCTCCACTTT.

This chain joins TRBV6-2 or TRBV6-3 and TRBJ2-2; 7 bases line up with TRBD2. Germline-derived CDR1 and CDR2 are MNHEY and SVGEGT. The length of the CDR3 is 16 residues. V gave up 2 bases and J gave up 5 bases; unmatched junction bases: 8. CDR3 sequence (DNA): TGTGCCAGCAGTTACCCCACGGGGCGGGGGACCGGGGAGCTGTTTTTT. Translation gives CASSYPTGRGTGELFF.

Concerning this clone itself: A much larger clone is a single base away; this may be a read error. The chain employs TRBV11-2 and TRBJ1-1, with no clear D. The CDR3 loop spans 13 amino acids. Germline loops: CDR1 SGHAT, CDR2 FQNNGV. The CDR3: CASSLGSQSEASF. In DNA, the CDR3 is TGTGCCAGCAGCTTAGGTTCCCAGTCTGAAGCTTCCTTT. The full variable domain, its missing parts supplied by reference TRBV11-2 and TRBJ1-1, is EAGVAQSPRYKIIEKRQSVAFWCNPISGHATLYWYQQILGQGPKLLIQFQNNGVVDDSQLPKDRFSAERLKGVDSTLKIQPAKLEDSAVYLCASSLGSQSEASFGQGTRLTVV.

Here the CDR3 DNA reads TGCAGTGCTCGGAGGGGACAGGGAAACTATGGCTACACCTTC. Protein: CSARRGQGNYGYTF. This chain connects TRBV20-1 to TRBJ1-2, with 9 nucleotides matching TRBD1. The V gene's germline CDR1 is DFQATT and CDR2 SNEGSKA (reference sequence). There are 14 residues in the CDR3. J gave up 2 bases and V 5 bases, and 6 bases lay outside the gene matches.

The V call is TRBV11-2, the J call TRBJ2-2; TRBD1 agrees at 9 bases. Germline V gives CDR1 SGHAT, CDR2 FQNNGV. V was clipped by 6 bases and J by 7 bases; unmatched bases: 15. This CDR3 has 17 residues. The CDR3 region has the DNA TGTGCCAGCAGGGATTGGAGGACAGGGGTTTTGGACGGGGAGCTGTTTTTT. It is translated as CASRDWRTGVLDGELFF.

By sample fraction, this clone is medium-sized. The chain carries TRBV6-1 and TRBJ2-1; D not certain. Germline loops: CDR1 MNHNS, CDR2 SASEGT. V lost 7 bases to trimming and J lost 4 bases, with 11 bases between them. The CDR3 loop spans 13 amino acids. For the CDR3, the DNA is TGTGCCAGCATACAGAGATGGTACAATGAGCAGTTCTTC. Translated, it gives CASIQRWYNEQFF.

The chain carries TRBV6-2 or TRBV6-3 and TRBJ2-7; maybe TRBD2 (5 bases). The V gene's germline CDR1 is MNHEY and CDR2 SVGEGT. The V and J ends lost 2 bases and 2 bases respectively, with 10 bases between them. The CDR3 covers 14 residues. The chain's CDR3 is CASSYGEFTYEQYF. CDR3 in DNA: TGTGCCAGCAGTTACGGGGAGTTCACCTACGAGCAGTACTTC.

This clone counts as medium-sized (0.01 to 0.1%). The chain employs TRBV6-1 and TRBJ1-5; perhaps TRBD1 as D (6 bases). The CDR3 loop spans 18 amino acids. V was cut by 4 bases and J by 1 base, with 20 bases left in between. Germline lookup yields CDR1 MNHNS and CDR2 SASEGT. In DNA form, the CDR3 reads TGTGCCAGCAGTGGGGACTCCGGGGGGCCAGGAAGCAATCAGCCCCAGCATTTT. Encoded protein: CASSGDSGGPGSNQPQHF.

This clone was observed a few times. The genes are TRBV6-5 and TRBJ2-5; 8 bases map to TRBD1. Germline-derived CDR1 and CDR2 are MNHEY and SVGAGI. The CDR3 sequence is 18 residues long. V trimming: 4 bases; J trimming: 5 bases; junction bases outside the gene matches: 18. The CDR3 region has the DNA TGTGCCAGCAGTTTACTACCAACGGGTGGACAGGGACGGGAGACCCAGTACTTC. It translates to CASSLLPTGGQGRETQYF.

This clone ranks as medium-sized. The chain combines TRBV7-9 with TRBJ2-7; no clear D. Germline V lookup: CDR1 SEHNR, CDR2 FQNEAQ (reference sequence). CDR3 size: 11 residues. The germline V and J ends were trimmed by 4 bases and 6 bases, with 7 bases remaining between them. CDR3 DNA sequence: TGTGCCAGCAGCTACCTGGGCGAGCAGTACTTC. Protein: CASSYLGEQYF.

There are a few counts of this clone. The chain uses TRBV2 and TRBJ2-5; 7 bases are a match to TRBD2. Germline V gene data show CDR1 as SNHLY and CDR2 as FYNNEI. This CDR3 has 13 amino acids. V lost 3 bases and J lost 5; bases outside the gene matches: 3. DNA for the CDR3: TGTGCCAGCAGTGATACCGGGGGGGAGACCCAGTACTTC. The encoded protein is CASSDTGGETQYF.

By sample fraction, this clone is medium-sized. In nucleotides, the CDR3 is TGTGCCAGCAGTTCGCCACAGGGGGCGTCCAACTATGGCTACACCTTC. Amino acids: CASSSPQGASNYGYTF. The V call is TRBV6-2 or TRBV6-3, the J call TRBJ1-2; 9 bases are a match to TRBD1. Germline CDR1 and CDR2: MNHEY and SVGEGT. The CDR3 consists of 16 residues. The V gene end was trimmed by 4 bases and the J gene end by 2 bases; junction bases not matched to a gene: 8.

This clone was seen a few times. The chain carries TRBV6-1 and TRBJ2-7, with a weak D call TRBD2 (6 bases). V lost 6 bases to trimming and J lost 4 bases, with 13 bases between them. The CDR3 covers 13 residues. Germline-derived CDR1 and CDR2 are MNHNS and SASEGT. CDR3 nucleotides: TGTGCCAGCAGGTCGCTCGGGGGTTACGAGCAGTACTTC. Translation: CASRSLGGYEQYF.